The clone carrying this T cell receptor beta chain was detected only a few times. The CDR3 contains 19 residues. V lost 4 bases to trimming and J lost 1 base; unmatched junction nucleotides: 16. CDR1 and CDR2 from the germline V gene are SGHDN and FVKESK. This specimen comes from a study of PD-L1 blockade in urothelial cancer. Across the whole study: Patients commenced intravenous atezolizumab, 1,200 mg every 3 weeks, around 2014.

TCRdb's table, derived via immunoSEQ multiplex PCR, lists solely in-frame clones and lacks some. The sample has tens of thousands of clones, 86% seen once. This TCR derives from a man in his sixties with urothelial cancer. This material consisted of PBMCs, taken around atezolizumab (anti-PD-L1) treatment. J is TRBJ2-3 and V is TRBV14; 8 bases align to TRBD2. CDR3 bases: TGTGCCAGCAGCCTAATCACTCCGAGGGCGGGGGGACGCACAGATACGCAGTATTTT. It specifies CASSLITPRAGGRTDTQYF.